This record concerns one T cell receptor beta chain sequence. The record originates from a study of PD-L1 blockade in urothelial cancer. Overall study: Blood gave a median roughly 150,000 T cells.

This CDR3 has 15 residues. Germline values: CDR1 SGHTA, CDR2 FQGNSA. Trimming left V 1 base short and J 3 bases short, with 12 bases between. Sample time point: peripheral blood 6 weeks after treatment start. Some clones are missing from TCRdb's copy, which holds only in-frame ones; the method was immunoSEQ multiplex PCR. Of approximately 93,000 clones in the sample, roughly 85% were seen once. This TCR came from a man in his 70s with urothelial cancer. The sequences come from PBMCs, collected around atezolizumab (anti-PD-L1) treatment. The chain is built from TRBV7-2 and TRBJ1-2, with TRBD1 as a possible D gene (5 bases). The CDR3: CASSLVVRDHYGYTF. CDR3 DNA sequence: TGTGCCAGCAGCTTAGTGGTCAGGGATCACTATGGCTACACCTTC.